This T cell receptor (beta chain) originates from a study of blood T cells in healthy people across ages. Approximately 9 milliliters of peripheral blood were drawn from each donor into EDTA-treated tubes. Whole-study results and caveats: More naive CD4+ cells and higher diversity marked long-lived donors relative to aged donors.

It was with a sample-barcoded 5' primer and a J-beta primer mix that a second PCR of roughly 6 to 12 cycles was run. The template-switch adaptor, which had 12 random nucleotides, put a tag on each cDNA molecule. One entry per CDR3 protein results from TCRdb running MiXCR on the 5' RACE reads. The sample shows about 970,000 distinct CDR3 sequences, roughly half of them seen only once. V was pared by 5 bases and J by 9 bases, with 4 bases of the junction left unmatched. The CDR3 is 12 amino acids. CDR1 and CDR2 (germline): SGHVS, FNYEAQ. The table lists this clonotype with a few counts. The antigen is not known.

Sequencing used blood. This chain links TRBV7-6 with TRBJ2-1; 7 bases match TRBD2. This TCR derives from a woman aged 60-75 years in good health. The CDR3 is CASSPPSGEQFF. The DNA for the CDR3 is TGTGCCAGCAGCCCCCCTAGCGGTGAGCAGTTCTTC.